Below, 20 T cell receptor beta chains from the same sample are listed, as sequenced in a study of T cells in localized non-small cell lung cancer (dated by TCRdb to about 2020). The method behind the library was the immunoSEQ multiplex PCR assay. The immuneACCESS repertoire file appears here via TCRdb, limited to in-frame rearrangements. These files lack a portion of the clones; in checked studies, under half of the deficit traces to unresolved V genes, and the cause of the others is not known. Within this sample are 4,500 to 5,500 clones, with 93% of them counted one time only. The ten largest clones take up less than 3% of the sample. Sequencing used peripheral blood, obtained before any cancer treatment. All receptors derive from a woman aged 35-75 years with stage I lung adenocarcinoma.

The chain joins TRBV5-4 to TRBJ1-2, with TRBD1 matching over 10 bases. The CDR3 has 15 residues. Trimming took 0 bases from V and 7 from J; bases not matched to a gene: 6. In germline, CDR1 is SGHNT, CDR2 YYREEE (reference sequence). The CDR3 is CASSLVDRGRGGYTF. As DNA, the CDR3 is TGTGCCAGCAGCTTGGTAGACAGGGGGCGAGGTGGCTACACCTTC.

V gene TRBV4-1 combines with J gene TRBJ2-3, with unresolved D. The germline V gene has CDR1 MGHRA and CDR2 YSYEKL. The V gene lost 0 bases and the J gene lost 5 bases, with 3 bases spanning the gap. The CDR3 is 12 amino acids. The CDR3 spells CASSQDLDTQYF. CDR3 nucleotides: TGCGCCAGCAGCCAAGACTTAGATACGCAGTATTTT.

The chain links TRBV13 to TRBJ1-5; no clear D gene. V dropped 3 bases and J dropped 9 bases, with 9 bases sitting between them. This CDR3 is 12 amino acids long. Germline CDR1 and CDR2: PRHDT and FYEKMQ (reference sequence). CDR3 region: CASSLVGSPQHF. The CDR3 bases are TGTGCCAGCAGCTTGGTAGGTTCGCCCCAGCATTTT.

The V call is TRBV28, the J call TRBJ2-5; D perhaps matches TRBD1 (6 bases). The CDR3 contains 11 residues. Trimming pared 8 bases from V and 5 bases from J, leaving 9 bases between. The germline V gene has CDR1 MDHEN and CDR2 SYDVKM. The CDR3 region is CASWGRETQYF. CDR3 DNA: TGTGCCAGCTGGGGGCGGGAGACCCAGTACTTC.

The chain uses TRBV9 and TRBJ2-4; D unresolved. This CDR3 is built from 13 residues. The V gene's germline CDR1 is SGDLS and CDR2 YYNGEE. V shed 2 bases and J shed 7 bases, with 10 bases lying between them. CDR3 in amino acids: CASSVQDGNIQYF. The CDR3, as DNA: TGTGCCAGCAGCGTTCAAGACGGGAACATTCAGTACTTC.

V and J are TRBV11-1 and TRBJ2-5, with 7 bases aligning to TRBD2. The end of the DNA fits TRBJ2-7 better, so the J call may be wrong. From germline, CDR1 is SGHAT and CDR2 FQDESV (reference sequence). The CDR3 has 15 amino acids. As DNA, the CDR3 is TGTGCCAGCAGCTTGGTCCAAGGGAGGGCCTACGAGCAGTACTTC. This encodes CASSLVQGRAYEQYF.

This sequence joins TRBV6-5 and TRBJ1-4; no clear D. The CDR3 has 16 amino acids. The V gene's germline CDR1 is MNHEY and CDR2 SVGAGI. Trimming left V 2 bases short and J 1 base short, with 11 bases between. The CDR3 here is CASSYGPFLTNEKLFF. CDR3 DNA sequence: TGTGCCAGCAGTTACGGCCCCTTTCTAACTAATGAAAAACTGTTTTTT.

The CDR3 is CASSRSGQPQEQYF. The CDR3 DNA follows: TGTGCCAGTAGTAGATCGGGACAGCCGCAAGAGCAGTACTTC. J is TRBJ2-7 and V is TRBV19; 7 bases fit TRBD1. The CDR3 length is 14 residues. V shed 4 bases and J 7 bases; nucleotides not matched to a gene: 10. The germline V gene has CDR1 LNHDA and CDR2 SQIVND (reference sequence).

The V call is TRBV27, the J call TRBJ1-1; D unclear. CDR1 and CDR2 (germline): MNHEY, SMNVEV (reference sequence). The CDR3 covers 13 residues. V was cut by 3 bases and J by 1 base, with 6 bases left in between. The CDR3: CASSFTGNTEAFF. Written as DNA, the CDR3 is TGTGCCAGCAGTTTTACGGGGAACACTGAAGCTTTCTTT.

To note about this clone: No DNA is shown, since the ends of the CDR3 on it are uncertain; the CDR3 is the one TCRdb lists. This chain links TRBV21-1 with TRBJ1-2; TRBD1 was called by the table and not checked on the DNA. TRBV21-1 is annotated as a pseudogene. The CDR3 length equals 14 residues, ends included. This chain's CDR3 is CASVGAGINYGYTF.

In this sample, this clone turned up once. The J gene is TRBJ1-2, the V gene TRBV14; TRBD1 aligns across 12 bases. Trimming removed 4 bases from V and 3 bases from J; junction bases left unmatched: 9. The CDR3 is made up of 17 amino acids. Germline CDR1 is SGHDN and CDR2 is FVKESK. In DNA form, the CDR3 reads TGTGCCAGCAGCCCAACCCCGGGACAGGGGGCCGACTATGGCTACACCTTC. Translating it yields CASSPTPGQGADYGYTF.

V usage is TRBV5-6 and J usage is TRBJ2-3; D remains ambiguous. Germline CDR1 is SGHDT and CDR2 is YYEEEE. The V end lost 7 bases, the J end lost 2 bases, and 20 bases lay between the germline ends. The CDR3 consists of 16 residues. CDR3 amino acids: CASGVGSRYPTDTQYF. CDR3 sequence (DNA): TGTGCCAGCGGGGTGGGGTCGCGGTACCCCACAGATACGCAGTATTTT.

This rearrangement joins TRBV27 to TRBJ2-7, with 7 bases aligning to TRBD1. In germline, CDR1 is MNHEY, CDR2 SMNVEV (reference sequence). The CDR3 covers 14 residues. Germline trimming cut 5 bases from V and 3 bases from J; bases unmatched to any gene: 7. The CDR3 region has the DNA TGTGCCAGCAGTGAACGGACAGGAATCTACGAGCAGTACTTC. The encoded protein is CASSERTGIYEQYF.

The J gene is TRBJ2-1, the V gene TRBV6-6, with D perhaps TRBD2 (5 bases). From germline, CDR1 is MNHNY and CDR2 SVGAGI (reference sequence). The V end was cut by 6 bases, the J end by 4 bases, with 13 bases between. The CDR3 runs 14 residues. CDR3 amino acids: CASSQARAYNEQFF. Written as DNA, the CDR3 is TGTGCCAGCAGCCAAGCGAGGGCTTACAATGAGCAGTTCTTC.

The rearrangement uses TRBV27 and TRBJ2-5, with 14 bases identical to TRBD2. The ends lost 8 bases at V and 5 bases at J; junction bases unmatched: 10. This CDR3 spans 16 amino acids. CDR1 and CDR2 (germline): MNHEY, SMNVEV (reference sequence). DNA for the CDR3: TGTGCCAGCCGGGGACTAGCGGGAGAAGTTTCGGAGACCCAGTACTTC. Amino acid sequence: CASRGLAGEVSETQYF.

The J gene is TRBJ2-3, the V gene TRBV10-3, with TRBD1 matching 7 bases. The germline V gene has CDR1 ENHRY and CDR2 SYGVKD. The CDR3 totals 12 residues. J gave up 10 bases and V 4 bases, and 5 bases lay outside the gene matches. This CDR3 reads CAISGDSVAQYF. The CDR3 DNA sequence: TGTGCCATCAGTGGGGACAGTGTGGCGCAGTATTTT.

The CDR3: CASSPWGTEAFF. DNA of the CDR3: TGTGCCAGCTCACCCTGGGGGACTGAAGCTTTCTTT. The chain recombines TRBV18 with TRBJ1-1, with D perhaps TRBD1 (5 bases). The CDR3 is made up of 12 amino acids. V was pared by 3 bases and J by 5 bases, with 7 bases between. Germline V gene data show CDR1 as KGHSH and CDR2 as LQKENI.

J is TRBJ2-1 and V is TRBV6-4; D is perhaps TRBD1 or TRBD2 (6 bases each). Germline V gene data show CDR1 as MRHNA and CDR2 as SNTAGT. The CDR3 length is 15 residues. Trimming left V 4 bases short and J 0 bases short, with 10 bases between. CDR3 bases: TGTGCCAGCAGTGCGGGGGCTAGCTCCTACAATGAGCAGTTCTTC. Protein: CASSAGASSYNEQFF.

The chain couples TRBV5-8 to TRBJ1-5; D perhaps matches TRBD1 (6 bases). The V and J ends lost 2 bases and 1 base respectively, with 16 bases between them. Looked up from germline, CDR1 is SGHTS and CDR2 is YDEGEE. The CDR3 spans 17 residues. Here the CDR3 reads CASSFRTARGSNQPQHF. Here the CDR3 DNA reads TGTGCCAGCAGCTTCCGGACAGCTAGGGGAAGCAATCAGCCCCAGCATTTT.

V usage is TRBV30 and J usage is TRBJ2-7, with TRBD2 matching 7 bases. Germline values: CDR1 GTSNPN, CDR2 SVGIG (reference sequence). CDR3 length: 17 amino acids. Trimming cost V 1 base and J 4 bases; bases outside gene matches: 16. The CDR3 is CAWSAPNVGRAGYEQYF. CDR3 DNA sequence: TGTGCCTGGAGTGCTCCCAATGTGGGGAGGGCCGGGTACGAGCAGTACTTC.